This T cell receptor (beta chain) was sequenced during a study of T cell responses to AZD1222 COVID-19 vaccine. Study-level results: Spike-specific TCR breadth and depth were elevated following two AZD1222 doses.

Profiled with immunoSEQ multiplex PCR; TCRdb holds only in-frame clones, not every one. The repertoire consists of 80,000 to 90,000 clones, with around nine tenths occurring once and the leading ten covering around 5.8%. Worth noting for this clone: Its antigen is still unknown.

V lost 6 bases, J lost 4 bases, and 14 bases lay in between. The CDR3 contains 14 residues. Germline V gene lookup returns CDR1 MNHEY and CDR2 SVGAGI. The specimen was peripheral blood, collected 28 days after the second AZD1222 dose. The sequence was obtained from an adult who received the AZD1222 COVID-19 vaccine. The chain carries TRBV6-5 and TRBJ2-3; D may be TRBD1 (5 bases). CDR3 residues: CASSRLQGADTQYF. The CDR3 DNA sequence: TGTGCCAGCAGCAGGCTTCAAGGGGCAGATACGCAGTATTTT.